This T cell receptor (beta chain) stems from a study of shared clonotypes between healthy human individuals. Regarding the study as a whole: Around 4.7% of naive CD4 clonotypes were shared across several donors. Incomplete sequencing of sorted subsets was indicated by rarefaction despite large depth.

As to this clone: Its antigen is as yet unknown.

The deep-level immunoSEQ assay was used. Several immunoSEQ 96-well plates shared each subset's DNA, each plate a replicate. TCRdb's table, derived via immunoSEQ multiplex PCR, lists solely in-frame clones and lacks some. Here the sample spans 2 million to 2.5 million clones, approximately 94% being singletons. The CDR3 spans 14 residues. V lost 6 bases and J 7 bases, leaving 18 bases between the germline ends. Looked up from germline, CDR1 is MGHDK and CDR2 is SYGVNS. This clonotype was sampled from a man aged 18 to 30 in good health. This sequence joins TRBV25-1 and TRBJ1-2, with a tentative D call TRBD1 (6 bases). Input material: naive CD4+ T cells sorted from blood. Subset given: CD45RA+ positively selected. The CDR3 spells CASSETGSGGGYTF. CDR3 bases: TGTGCCAGCAGCGAGACAGGTTCGGGGGGTGGCTACACCTTC.